The sequence of this T cell receptor (beta chain) was determined in a study of blood T cell repertoires in COVID-19. Study details: Italy, Spain and the United States were the sources of the convalescent and acute COVID-19 samples. From T cells, B-cell-depleted T cells, or PBMCs came the material, which was cDNA or gDNA.

Measured with immunoSEQ multiplex PCR; TCRdb has only the in-frame clones, and not every one. The table has 270,000 or so clones, 91% seen once. Per the germline V gene, CDR1 is MDHEN and CDR2 is SYDVKM. The CDR3 contains 14 residues. J lost 2 bases, V lost 6 bases, and 4 bases had no gene match. The sequenced material came from PBMCs or T cells enriched from blood (not recorded which). The rearrangement links TRBV28 to TRBJ1-1; 9 bases agree with TRBD1. This receptor was identified in a man aged 40-49 years who had been exposed to COVID-19. The CDR3 sequence: CASRGTGRNTEAFF. CDR3 sequence (DNA): TGTGCCAGCAGAGGGACAGGGCGAAACACTGAAGCTTTCTTT. Full variable domain (outside the CDR3, taken from reference TRBV28 and TRBJ1-1): DVKVTQSSRYLVKRTGEKVFLECVQDMDHENMFWYRQDPGLGLRLIYFSYDVKMKEKGDIPEGYSVSREKKERFSLILESASTNQTSMYLCASRGTGRNTEAFFGQGTRLTVV.